These 28 T cell receptor beta chains came from one sample sequenced in a study of identical twins. MiXCR, run by TCRdb on the 5' RACE reads, gives a single entry per CDR3 protein. In the table there are approximately 700,000 distinct CDR3 sequences, over 5% of which are singletons. Material: naive T cells sorted from blood. All receptors derive from a man aged 18-30 years in good health.

This clonotype showed up many times. The chain is built from TRBV27 and TRBJ2-1; 9 bases are a match to TRBD2. V dropped 7 bases and J dropped 10; count of bases not matched to a gene: 8. CDR3 length equals 13 residues. Germline V gives CDR1 MNHEY, CDR2 SMNVEV (reference sequence). This CDR3 reads CASTNLAGEEQFF. The CDR3 DNA sequence: TGTGCCAGCACCAACTTAGCGGGAGAAGAGCAGTTCTTC.

This chain uses TRBV2 with TRBJ2-1; D not certain. The CDR3 consists of 13 residues. Trimming removed 3 bases at V and 2 bases at J, with 5 bases between. Germline V gene data show CDR1 as SNHLY and CDR2 as FYNNEI. CDR3 residues: CASSDSTYNEQFF. DNA for the CDR3: TGTGCCAGCAGTGATAGTACCTACAATGAGCAGTTCTTC.

In its sample, this clonotype was seen many times. J is TRBJ2-6 and V is TRBV29-1; D call uncertain. The CDR3 runs to 13 residues. CDR1 is SQVTM and CDR2 is ANQGSEA in the germline V gene. V gave up 0 bases and J gave up 4 bases, with 4 bases separating them. CDR3 residues: CSVEESGANVLTF. The CDR3 DNA follows: TGCAGCGTTGAAGAATCCGGGGCCAACGTCCTGACTTTC. Variable domain in full (rest from reference TRBV29-1 and TRBJ2-6): SAVISQKPSRDICQRGTSLTIQCQVDSQVTMMFWYRQQPGQSLTLIATANQGSEATYESGFVIDKFPISRPNLTFSTLTVSNMSPEDSSIYLCSVEESGANVLTFGAGSRLTVL.

This clonotype was observed many times. The chain employs TRBV12-3 or TRBV12-4 and TRBJ1-5; D unclear. The CDR3 length is 14 residues. Trimming pared 7 bases from V and 5 bases from J, leaving 15 bases between. The CDR3 DNA reads TGTGCCAGCACCCTAATGGGGAGGGATCAGCCCCAGCATTTT. This encodes CASTLMGRDQPQHF.

V and J are TRBV15 and TRBJ2-3; D gene uncertain. Germline assignment: CDR1 LNHNV and CDR2 YYDKDF (reference sequence). The CDR3 runs 13 residues. V was cut by 8 bases and J by 0 bases, with 9 bases left in between. CDR3 residues: CATAVPSTDTQYF. The CDR3 DNA reads as TGTGCCACCGCCGTCCCGAGCACAGATACGCAGTATTTT.

This clonotype was seen a few times. The CDR3 nucleotides are TGTGCCAGCAGCTCAAAAACAGGGACCTACGAGCAGTACTTC. Translating it yields CASSSKTGTYEQYF. V usage is TRBV7-8 and J usage is TRBJ2-7, with a tentative D call TRBD1 (6 bases). The germline V gene encodes CDR1 SGHVS and CDR2 FQNEAQ. The length of the CDR3 is 14 residues. Trimming stripped 4 bases from V and 2 bases from J, with 12 bases between.

The table lists this clonotype with a few counts. The genes are TRBV30 and TRBJ1-5; weak D call: TRBD1 (6 bases). V was trimmed by 0 bases and J by 2 bases, leaving 8 bases between them. CDR3 size: 14 residues. CDR1 and CDR2 from the germline V gene are GTSNPN and SVGIG (reference sequence). This CDR3 is CAWSVRQGNQPQHF. For the CDR3, the DNA is TGTGCCTGGAGTGTACGACAGGGCAATCAGCCCCAGCATTTT.

This clonotype was seen many times. The rearrangement links TRBV20-1 to TRBJ2-3; 10 bases fit TRBD2. The CDR3 length is 16 residues. Germline V gives CDR1 DFQATT, CDR2 SNEGSKA (reference sequence). V trimming: 3 bases; J trimming: 1 base; junction bases outside the gene matches: 7. The DNA for the CDR3 is TGCAGTGCTAGGGGGAACAGCGGGAGGGGCACAGATACGCAGTATTTT. It codes for CSARGNSGRGTDTQYF.

This clonotype was observed a handful of times. The J gene is TRBJ2-7, the V gene TRBV24-1; the D gene could be TRBD1 or TRBD2 (6 bases each). The germline V gene encodes CDR1 KGHDR and CDR2 SFDVKD. With 5 bases removed from V and 5 bases from J, the gap between germline ends came to 21 bases. The CDR3 length is 16 residues. CDR3 loop: CATSARDNSSLNEQYV. CDR3 in DNA: TGTGCCACCAGTGCGCGGGACAACTCCTCTTTGAACGAGCAGTACGTC.

This clonotype was seen at least ten times. This chain uses TRBV20-1 with TRBJ1-4, with D perhaps matching TRBD1 (5 bases). The V gene's germline CDR1 is DFQATT and CDR2 SNEGSKA (reference sequence). V dropped 6 bases and J dropped 0 bases, with 17 bases sitting between them. CDR3 length: 16 amino acids. CDR3 bases: TGCAGTGCCCCAGCCGGGGCCCTAACAACTAATGAAAAACTGTTTTTT. This gives the protein CSAPAGALTTNEKLFF.

This clonotype has ten or more counts. V gene TRBV10-3 combines with J gene TRBJ2-7; the match to TRBD1 covers 7 bases. This CDR3 has 18 amino acids. Germline-derived CDR1 and CDR2 are ENHRY and SYGVKD. Trimming at V came to 6 bases and at J to 4 bases, leaving 21 bases not matched to a gene. CDR3 coding DNA: TGTGCCATCAGGGATCCGGGACAGTCCTACCGGGGTACTTACGAGCAGTACTTC. As protein: CAIRDPGQSYRGTYEQYF.

The V gene is TRBV7-2, the J gene TRBJ2-7; D possibly corresponds to TRBD1 (6 bases). This CDR3 has 15 residues. Per the germline V gene, CDR1 is SGHTA and CDR2 is FQGNSA. The germline V and J ends were trimmed by 5 bases and 0 bases, with 14 bases remaining between them. Here the CDR3 reads CASSAGDLSSYEQYV. DNA of the CDR3: TGTGCCAGCAGCGCAGGGGACCTGAGCTCCTACGAGCAGTACGTC.

The V gene is TRBV14, the J gene TRBJ2-2; D may be TRBD1 (5 bases). V lost 1 base and J 1 base, leaving 13 bases between the germline ends. CDR1 and CDR2 (germline): SGHDN, FVKESK. The CDR3 is made up of 17 amino acids. The CDR3 nucleotides read TGTGCCAGCAGCCAAGTCCCCAGGGTCAAGAACACCGGGGAGCTGTTTTTT. It codes for CASSQVPRVKNTGELFF.

This clonotype was recorded at least ten times. The chain employs TRBV6-5 and TRBJ2-6; possible D gene TRBD2, 6 bases. The CDR3 runs 17 residues. The V gene lost 2 bases and the J gene lost 0 bases, with 11 bases spanning the gap. Germline V CDR1 and CDR2: MNHEY, SVGAGI. In DNA, the CDR3 is TGTGCCAGCAGTTACGGAGGGCTTAGCTCTGGGGCCAACGTCCTGACTTTC. This sequence encodes CASSYGGLSSGANVLTF.

Many counts were recorded for this clonotype. The chain couples TRBV15 to TRBJ1-5, with 10 bases identical to TRBD1. There are 18 residues in the CDR3. Germline V gene sequence: CDR1 LNHNV, CDR2 YYDKDF (reference sequence). V gave up 0 bases and J gave up 4 bases; unmatched junction bases: 9. CDR3 DNA sequence: TGTGCCACCAGCAGAGATCTCCCGACAGGGGGCTTAAATCAGCCCCAGCATTTT. Translated: CATSRDLPTGGLNQPQHF. The entire variable domain, with the rest obtained from reference TRBV15 and TRBJ1-5, is as follows: DAMVIQNPRYQVTQFGKPVTLSCSQTLNHNVMYWYQQKSSQAPKLLFHYYDKDFNNEADTPDNFQSRRPNTSFCFLDIRSPGLGDTAMYLCATSRDLPTGGLNQPQHFGDGTRLSIL.

This clonotype was detected only a few times. The chain combines TRBV30 with TRBJ2-3; no clear D. Trimming took 4 bases from V and 4 from J, leaving 6 bases between them. The length of the CDR3 is 11 residues. Germline V gene lookup returns CDR1 GTSNPN and CDR2 SVGIG (reference sequence). The chain's CDR3 is CAWKVADTQYF. The DNA of the CDR3 is TGTGCCTGGAAGGTGGCAGATACGCAGTATTTT.

This clonotype was picked up a small number of times. This CDR3 is CASALGPNTEAFF. In DNA, the CDR3 is TGTGCCAGCGCACTTGGTCCGAACACTGAAGCTTTCTTT. The chain couples TRBV12-3 or TRBV12-4 to TRBJ1-1; no reliable D call. The CDR3 is 13 residues long. Deletions cut 8 bases from V and 1 base from J, with 11 bases between.

V and J are TRBV15 and TRBJ2-1; possibly TRBD2 for D (5 bases). The CDR3 is 17 amino acids. V was trimmed by 5 bases and J by 8 bases, leaving 25 bases between them. Germline-derived CDR1 and CDR2 are LNHNV and YYDKDF (reference sequence). As DNA, the CDR3 is TGTGCCACCAGCCCCCACTCCGGGGTTTACGGTCCCGATGAGCAGTTCTTC. This translates into CATSPHSGVYGPDEQFF.

This clonotype was found many times. This chain uses TRBV6-1 with TRBJ2-1; D gene unclear. Between the trimmed V and J ends, which lost 4 bases and 7 bases, there was a span of 17 bases. The germline gives CDR1 MNHNS, CDR2 SASEGT. This CDR3 comprises 15 residues. The CDR3 nucleotides read TGTGCCAGCAGTGGCTCAGCCCCTAAAGGGAATGAGCAGTTCTTC. Amino acids: CASSGSAPKGNEQFF.

Only a few counts were recorded for this clonotype. The chain uses TRBV5-1 and TRBJ2-1, with D hard to call. Germline CDR1 and CDR2: SGHRS and YFSETQ. CDR3 size: 15 residues. Trimming pared 0 bases from V and 2 bases from J, leaving 9 bases between. As DNA, the CDR3 is TGCGCCAGCAGCTTGGGGCAGCAAACCTACAATGAGCAGTTCTTC. Protein product: CASSLGQQTYNEQFF.

This clonotype was picked up many times. The chain carries TRBV29-1 and TRBJ2-1; TRBD2 matches at 12 bases. The germline V gene encodes CDR1 SQVTM and CDR2 ANQGSEA. The J segment lost 4 bases and the V segment lost 6 bases, leaving 7 bases of the junction unmatched. The CDR3 covers 15 residues. The chain's CDR3 is CSVPGGTSGYNEQFF. The CDR3 DNA reads as TGCAGCGTCCCCGGCGGGACTAGCGGGTACAATGAGCAGTTCTTC.

The chain couples TRBV5-1 to TRBJ2-1; TRBD2 matches at 13 bases. After removal of 5 bases from V and 8 bases from J, the junction contained 4 bases not matched to a gene. CDR1 and CDR2 from the germline V gene are SGHRS and YFSETQ. The length of the CDR3 is 14 residues. CDR3 DNA: TGCGCCAGCAGGGATACTAGCGGGGGGGATGAGCAGTTCTTC. This encodes CASRDTSGGDEQFF.

The chain couples TRBV6-2 or TRBV6-3 to TRBJ2-7, with 7 bases matching TRBD2. The CDR3 covers 14 residues. V was clipped by 5 bases and J by 5 bases; unmatched bases: 9. Germline V gene sequence: CDR1 MNHEY, CDR2 SVGEGT. The CDR3 DNA sequence: TGTGCCAGCAGTCTCGGGGAGGGGCAGGACGAGCAGTACTTC. This encodes CASSLGEGQDEQYF.

This clonotype was recorded a few times. The chain links TRBV20-1 to TRBJ2-1; 8 bases match TRBD2. With V trimmed by 0 bases and J by 9 bases, 13 bases remained unmatched. The CDR3 runs to 16 residues. CDR1 and CDR2 from the germline V gene are DFQATT and SNEGSKA (reference sequence). CDR3 sequence: CSARDTPGGSVSEQFF. The CDR3 DNA is TGCAGTGCTAGAGATACCCCGGGAGGGTCGGTTAGTGAGCAGTTCTTC.

The chain is built from TRBV20-1 and TRBJ2-1; 10 nucleotides align to TRBD2. The germline V gene has CDR1 DFQATT and CDR2 SNEGSKA (reference sequence). The ends lost 0 bases at V and 5 bases at J; junction bases unmatched: 19. This CDR3 contains 20 residues. CDR3 protein: CSARDKGTAKGLAFDNEQFF. The CDR3 DNA reads as TGCAGTGCTAGAGATAAGGGGACAGCGAAGGGACTAGCGTTTGACAATGAGCAGTTCTTC.

This clonotype was seen only a few times. The chain uses TRBV12-3 or TRBV12-4 and TRBJ1-4; weak D call: TRBD1 (6 bases). V lost 5 bases and J lost 7, with 14 bases in between. The CDR3 has 14 amino acids. The chain's CDR3 is CASSLDRRVEKLFF. The CDR3 coding sequence is TGTGCCAGCAGTCTTGACAGGAGGGTTGAAAAACTGTTTTTT.

This clonotype was picked up a small number of times. The chain links TRBV20-1 to TRBJ1-5; D gene uncertain. The CDR3 spans 16 residues. V lost 0 bases and J 0 bases, leaving 12 bases between the germline ends. Germline V gene sequence: CDR1 DFQATT, CDR2 SNEGSKA (reference sequence). In nucleotides, the CDR3 is TGCAGTGCTAGAGATGGGCAGTTCTATAGCAATCAGCCCCAGCATTTT. Translation: CSARDGQFYSNQPQHF.

This clonotype was counted between two and nine times. The V call is TRBV7-6, the J call TRBJ2-5; TRBD2 might be the D (6 bases). Germline loops: CDR1 SGHVS, CDR2 FNYEAQ. V was trimmed by 3 bases and J by 2 bases, leaving 10 bases between them. The CDR3 length is 14 residues. The CDR3 DNA sequence: TGTGCCAGCAGCTTTTTCCGGGGGCAAGAGACCCAGTACTTC. Protein sequence: CASSFFRGQETQYF.